This TCR beta chain is drawn from a study of blood T cell repertoires in COVID-19. Whole-study context: COVID-19 samples from acute and convalescent phases originated in the United States, Italy and Spain. Nucleic acid was either cDNA or gDNA, and it came from T cells, B-cell-depleted T cells, or PBMCs.

In the original processing: Estimated nucleated cell counts came from reference gene primer amplification. The protocol was immunoSEQ multiplex PCR, while the TCRdb copy is restricted to in-frame clones and leaves out a portion. That table furnishes V, J and clone size, whereas the DNA furnished D and trimming. This table holds 250,000 to 300,000 clones, roughly 91% found once. There are 11 residues in the CDR3. The V end lost 3 bases, the J end lost 8 bases, and 5 bases lay between the germline ends. The germline CDR1 and CDR2 sequences are MNHEY and SMNVEV (reference sequence). The specimen sequenced was PBMCs or T cells enriched from blood (not recorded which). The rearrangement links TRBV27 to TRBJ2-1; D call uncertain. The sequence came from a man aged 35-49 years who had recovered from COVID-19. The CDR3 nucleotides read TGTGCCAGCAGTTTCGGAGATGAGCAGTTCTTC. Its translation: CASSFGDEQFF.